This T cell receptor beta chain was recorded in a study of beta chain features in type 1 diabetes. The CDR3 has 13 amino acids. Germline lookup yields CDR1 SGHNT and CDR2 YYREEE (reference sequence). The V end was cut by 3 bases, the J end by 6 bases, with 10 bases between. In this sample, this clone turned up a few times. Reverse transcription of all isolated RNA meant that expressed TCRB transcripts were sequenced. Generated by immunoSEQ multiplex PCR, the TCRdb table keeps only in-frame clones and is missing some. This table holds under 90,000 clones, under 35% found once. The sequencing input was stem cell memory CD4+ T cells from blood. The TCR was taken from a woman aged 18-29 years in good health. This chain joins TRBV5-4 and TRBJ2-1, with a possible D match to TRBD2 (5 bases). The CDR3 nucleotides are TGTGCCAGCAGCTGGCATGGGAGCAATGAGCAGTTCTTC. Protein product: CASSWHGSNEQFF.